The 27 T cell receptor beta chains below were found in one sample sequenced in a study of OX40 agonist ivuxolimab in advanced cancers. The library was produced with the immunoSEQ multiplex PCR assay. Held by TCRdb, this immuneACCESS table contains in-frame sequences only and omits some clones. Under half of the omission traces to an unresolved V gene where checked; the cause of the rest is unknown. Within this sample are about 15,000 clones, with roughly 90% of them counted one time only. Roughly 21% of the sample comes from the top ten. The input for sequencing was CD4+ or CD8+ T cells sorted from blood, taken in a trial of the OX40 agonist ivuxolimab. These receptors were collected from an adult with an advanced solid tumor such as melanoma, head and neck, liver or kidney cancer.

This chain connects TRBV7-2 to TRBJ2-1; D ambiguous. V gave up 5 bases and J gave up 15 bases, with 11 bases separating them. CDR1 is SGHTA, CDR2 FQGNSA, per germline. The CDR3 sequence is 10 residues long. The CDR3 sequence: CASSPNSGFF. The CDR3, as DNA: TGTGCCAGCAGCCCCAACTCAGGGTTCTTC.

This clone came up once. V gene TRBV4-2 combines with J gene TRBJ1-1; weak D call: TRBD1 (5 bases). There are 16 residues in the CDR3. The V end lost 4 bases, the J end lost 3 bases, and 18 bases lay between the germline ends. CDR1 is LGHNA and CDR2 is YNFKEQ in the germline V gene. CDR3 bases: TGTGCCAGCAGCCCCGGCGCTAAAGGGGATTACACTGAAGCTTTCTTT. This sequence encodes CASSPGAKGDYTEAFF.

This rearrangement joins TRBV6-5 to TRBJ1-1; unclear D gene. The CDR3 is 13 amino acids. Germline lookup yields CDR1 MNHEY and CDR2 SVGAGI. V dropped 2 bases and J dropped 3 bases, with 7 bases sitting between them. The chain's CDR3 is CASSYGSHTEAFF. The CDR3 bases are TGTGCCAGCAGTTACGGCTCACACACTGAAGCTTTCTTT.

The chain links TRBV4-3 to TRBJ2-1; TRBD1 agrees at 7 bases. Germline-derived CDR1 and CDR2 are LGHNA and YSLEER. CDR3 length: 18 residues. J gave up 2 bases and V 1 base, and 11 bases lay outside the gene matches. CDR3 sequence reads: CASSQASGRGQAYNEQFF. Here the CDR3 DNA reads TGCGCCAGCAGCCAAGCCTCTGGTCGTGGACAGGCCTACAATGAGCAGTTCTTC.

DNA for the CDR3: TGCGCCAGCAGCCAAGATGGGGCTTTGACCTACAATGAGCAGTTCTTC. Translating it yields CASSQDGALTYNEQFF. V usage is TRBV4-1 and J usage is TRBJ2-1, with TRBD1 as a possible D gene (5 bases). Germline-derived CDR1 and CDR2 are MGHRA and YSYEKL. The CDR3 covers 16 residues. Trimming left V 0 bases short and J 2 bases short, with 11 bases between.

The chain carries TRBV14 and TRBJ2-1, with 7 bases aligning to TRBD1. The germline CDR1 and CDR2 sequences are SGHDN and FVKESK. The CDR3 sequence is 14 residues long. The trim removed 1 base at V and 12 bases at J, leaving 9 bases unmatched. CDR3 region: CASSQARQGAGQFF. The CDR3 DNA sequence: TGTGCCAGCAGCCAAGCCCGACAGGGCGCGGGGCAGTTCTTC.

The chain has TRBV23-1 and TRBJ2-6, with D uncertain. TRBV23-1 is noted as an ORF with a role that remains uncertain. The CDR3 loop spans 15 amino acids. V lost 4 bases and J 2 bases, leaving 9 bases between the germline ends. CDR3 in DNA: TGCGCCAGCAGTCGAAAGGGTCCTGGGGCCAACGTCCTGACTTTC. This sequence encodes CASSRKGPGANVLTF.

This chain joins TRBV5-4 and TRBJ1-1; 7 nucleotides agree with TRBD1. The CDR3 has 14 residues. The ends lost 4 bases at V and 6 bases at J; junction bases unmatched: 9. CDR1 is SGHNT, CDR2 YYREEE, per germline (reference sequence). The CDR3 is CASSQQGRYAEAFF. For the CDR3, the DNA is TGTGCCAGCAGCCAACAGGGGAGGTATGCTGAAGCTTTCTTT. Complete variable domain (other parts from reference TRBV5-4 and TRBJ1-1): ETGVTQSPTHLIKTRGQQVTLRCSSQSGHNTVSWYQQALGQGPQFIFQYYREEENGRGNFPPRFSGLQFPNYSSELNVNALELDDSALYLCASSQQGRYAEAFFGQGTRLTVV.

This clone came up once. The chain couples TRBV7-2 to TRBJ2-5; 10 nucleotides align to TRBD2. V lost 2 bases, J lost 4 bases, and 4 bases stayed unmatched. In germline, CDR1 is SGHTA, CDR2 FQGNSA. The CDR3 extends over 15 amino acids. CDR3 bases: TGTGCCAGCAGCTTACTCCTAGCGGGAGTAGAGACCCAGTACTTC. This translates into CASSLLLAGVETQYF.

V and J are TRBV30 and TRBJ1-6; D is ambiguous. Per the germline V gene, CDR1 is GTSNPN and CDR2 is SVGIG (reference sequence). This CDR3 spans 12 amino acids. Trimming stripped 2 bases from V and 12 bases from J, with 11 bases between. DNA of the CDR3: TGTGCCTGGAGTCCAACGGCGGGACCCCTCCACTTT. As protein: CAWSPTAGPLHF. The full variable domain, completed using reference TRBV30 and TRBJ1-6, is SQTIHQWPATLVQPVGSPLSLECTVEGTSNPNLYWYRQAAGRGLQLLFYSVGIGQISSEVPQNLSASRPQDRQFILSSKKLLLSDSGFYLCAWSPTAGPLHFGNGTRLTVT.

The CDR3 coding sequence is TGTGCCAGCAGAACTACAGGGGGCAGCGAGCAGTACTTC. Translating gives CASRTTGGSEQYF. The chain is built from TRBV6-5 and TRBJ2-7; 9 nucleotides match TRBD1. Per the germline V gene, CDR1 is MNHEY and CDR2 is SVGAGI. V gave up 6 bases and J gave up 6 bases; unmatched junction bases: 6. The CDR3 totals 13 residues.

The chain joins TRBV10-3 to TRBJ2-3, with TRBD1 identical over 11 bases. The germline gives CDR1 ENHRY, CDR2 SYGVKD. This CDR3 is built from 15 residues. V was clipped by 9 bases and J by 2 bases; unmatched bases: 7. The CDR3 region has the DNA TGTGCCATTGGACAGGGGGCGCAAGACACAGATACGCAGTATTTT. Translating gives CAIGQGAQDTDTQYF.

V usage is TRBV6-6 and J usage is TRBJ2-6; D unresolved. The V gene lost 6 bases and the J gene lost 0 bases, with 9 bases spanning the gap. CDR3 length: 15 residues. The germline V gene encodes CDR1 MNHNY and CDR2 SVGAGI (reference sequence). CDR3 region: CASSPGNSGANVLTF. CDR3 DNA: TGTGCCAGCAGCCCAGGTAACTCTGGGGCCAACGTCCTGACTTTC.

The rearrangement joins TRBV5-6 to TRBJ2-1, with TRBD2 identical over 9 bases. The CDR3 is 15 residues long. The germline V gene encodes CDR1 SGHDT and CDR2 YYEEEE. With 2 bases clipped from V and 4 bases from J, the junction kept 4 bases outside the gene matches. CDR3 loop: CASSLWTSEYNEQFF. The CDR3 DNA follows: TGTGCCAGCAGCTTATGGACTAGCGAATACAATGAGCAGTTCTTC.

The chain is built from TRBV28 and TRBJ1-4; 7 nucleotides line up with TRBD1. CDR1 is MDHEN and CDR2 is SYDVKM in the germline V gene. The V segment lost 8 bases and the J segment 7 bases; nucleotides outside the gene matches: 7. The CDR3 sequence is 13 residues long. CDR3 sequence: CASGSGGPEKLFF. DNA of the CDR3: TGTGCCAGCGGTTCAGGGGGACCTGAAAAACTGTTTTTT.

The chain employs TRBV4-1 and TRBJ2-1, with D possibly TRBD2 on 5 matching bases. The ends were cut back, 0 bases at V and 0 bases at J, with 9 bases in the middle. The CDR3 has 16 residues. Germline V gives CDR1 MGHRA, CDR2 YSYEKL. The CDR3 sequence: CASSQDWTGSYNEQFF. The DNA for the CDR3 is TGCGCCAGCAGCCAAGATTGGACTGGCTCCTACAATGAGCAGTTCTTC.

The J gene is TRBJ2-5, the V gene TRBV9, with D possibly TRBD2 on 5 matching bases. With the DNA end fitting TRBJ2-7 better, the J assignment may be wrong. In germline, CDR1 is SGDLS, CDR2 YYNGEE. The CDR3 spans 14 residues. The CDR3 reads CASSVGGESDEQYF. The CDR3 DNA sequence: TGTGCCAGCAGCGTAGGTGGGGAGAGCGACGAGCAGTACTTC.

This chain uses TRBV9 with TRBJ2-2; tentatively, D is TRBD1 (6 bases). The length of the CDR3 is 15 residues. Germline V gene sequence: CDR1 SGDLS, CDR2 YYNGEE. V lost 1 base to trimming and J lost 0 bases, with 7 bases between them. The CDR3 loop reads CASSVTGTNTGELFF. Written as DNA, the CDR3 is TGTGCCAGCAGCGTAACAGGGACGAACACCGGGGAGCTGTTTTTT.

V gene TRBV23-1 combines with J gene TRBJ2-1; no clear D gene. TRBV23-1 has ORF status, its function being uncertain. Trimming stripped 4 bases from V and 0 bases from J, with 19 bases between. There are 18 residues in the CDR3. CDR3 nucleotides: TGCGCCAGCAGTCCGCGGACCTTTGACTCGGGCTCCTACAATGAGCAGTTCTTC. This sequence encodes CASSPRTFDSGSYNEQFF.

V is TRBV30 and J is TRBJ2-7, with a possible D match to TRBD1 (6 bases). The CDR3 spans 13 residues. The V gene's germline CDR1 is GTSNPN and CDR2 SVGIG (reference sequence). V gave up 2 bases and J gave up 7 bases, with 15 bases separating them. CDR3 in DNA: TGTGCCTGGAGTCCACAGGGCTTCGGGGAGCAGTACTTC. Protein: CAWSPQGFGEQYF.

The genes are TRBV2 and TRBJ2-1; TRBD1 is a possible D gene (6 bases). CDR1 is SNHLY and CDR2 is FYNNEI in the germline V gene. Deletions cut 4 bases from V and 5 bases from J, with 12 bases between. This CDR3 is built from 14 residues. The CDR3 DNA follows: TGTGCCAGCAGTGTCGGGGACATTGACAATGAGCAGTTCTTC. Its protein is CASSVGDIDNEQFF.

This sequence joins TRBV2 and TRBJ1-3; D gene ambiguous. Looked up from germline, CDR1 is SNHLY and CDR2 is FYNNEI. The CDR3 length is 13 residues. V was shortened by 7 bases and J by 0 bases, with 7 bases between the two germline ends. The CDR3 loop reads CASIGSSGNTIYF. Here the CDR3 DNA reads TGTGCCAGCATTGGGAGCTCTGGAAACACCATATATTTT.

This clone has a single count. This chain joins TRBV5-4 and TRBJ1-4, with D unclear. The CDR3 runs to 14 residues. Germline V lookup: CDR1 SGHNT, CDR2 YYREEE (reference sequence). V was pared by 3 bases and J by 8 bases, with 14 bases between. For the CDR3, the DNA is TGTGCCAGCAGCTCCCCCGAGGGTGCGGAAAAACTGTTTTTT. Its translation: CASSSPEGAEKLFF.

The rearrangement uses TRBV6-1 and TRBJ2-7; possible D gene TRBD1, 6 bases. Trimming shortened V by 4 bases and J by 0 bases, and 13 bases separated the two germline ends. Looked up from germline, CDR1 is MNHNS and CDR2 is SASEGT. The CDR3 totals 15 residues. The CDR3 sequence: CASSAMAGASYEQYF. The CDR3 nucleotides are TGTGCCAGCAGTGCCATGGCAGGGGCCTCCTACGAGCAGTACTTC.

The chain has TRBV19 and TRBJ2-2; TRBD2 is a possible D gene (6 bases). Germline CDR1 and CDR2: LNHDA and SQIVND (reference sequence). The CDR3 runs to 11 residues. Trimming stripped 6 bases from V and 7 bases from J, with 6 bases between. CDR3 sequence (DNA): TGTGCCAGTAGGGGAGGCGGGGAGCTGTTTTTT. This translates into CASRGGGELFF.

This clone was seen just once. In DNA, the CDR3 is TGTGCCAGCAGCTTAACATCAATACAGGGAGGGACCCAGTACTTC. Translated: CASSLTSIQGGTQYF. This chain links TRBV7-3 with TRBJ2-5; either TRBD1 or TRBD2 may supply D (6 bases each). V was shortened by 0 bases and J by 7 bases, with 15 bases between the two germline ends. CDR3 size: 15 residues. Germline assignment: CDR1 SGHTA and CDR2 FQGTGA.

The genes are TRBV6-1 and TRBJ2-1; D is ambiguous. V was clipped by 2 bases and J by 0 bases, with 11 bases between them. The V gene's germline CDR1 is MNHNS and CDR2 SASEGT. The CDR3 consists of 16 residues. CDR3 in amino acids: CASSESLLSSYNEQFF. DNA for the CDR3: TGTGCCAGCAGTGAAAGCTTATTGAGCTCCTACAATGAGCAGTTCTTC.